Below, 26 T cell receptor beta chains from the same sample are listed, as sequenced in a study of T cell responses to AZD1222 COVID-19 vaccine. The assay was immunoSEQ multiplex PCR, and TCRdb's table has in-frame clones only and misses some. This sample has some 150,000 clones, with approximately 89% found just once. The specimen comprised peripheral blood, sampled on day 0 of AZD1222 vaccination. The receptor source for this set is an adult in good health.

The rearrangement links TRBV19 to TRBJ2-5; D is possibly TRBD1 or TRBD2 (6 bases each). This CDR3 region has 15 residues. V shed 5 bases and J shed 5 bases, with 18 bases lying between them. The germline V gene has CDR1 LNHDA and CDR2 SQIVND (reference sequence). CDR3 loop: CASSPRKGGGETQYF. For the CDR3, the DNA is TGTGCCAGTAGTCCCCGAAAGGGGGGTGGGGAGACCCAGTACTTC. The full variable domain, with the rest looked up from reference TRBV19 and TRBJ2-5, is DGGITQSPKYLFRKEGQNVTLSCEQNLNHDAMYWYRQDPGQGLRLIYYSQIVNDFQKGDIAEGYSVSREKKESFPLTVTSAQKNPTAFYLCASSPRKGGGETQYFGPGTRLLVL.

The chain is built from TRBV27 and TRBJ1-5; no definite D call. The germline CDR1 and CDR2 sequences are MNHEY and SMNVEV (reference sequence). The V and J ends lost 5 bases and 2 bases respectively, with 10 bases between them. This CDR3 contains 14 residues. CDR3 loop: CASSPAVGNQPQHF. In nucleotides, the CDR3 is TGTGCCAGCAGTCCCGCCGTGGGCAATCAGCCCCAGCATTTT.

CDR3: CASSTRQGTGEKLFF. CDR3 DNA: TGTGCCAGCAGTACCCGGCAGGGGACAGGAGAAAAACTGTTTTTT. The chain carries TRBV2 and TRBJ1-4, with TRBD1 identical over 8 bases. V lost 5 bases and J lost 8; bases outside the gene matches: 10. The germline V gene encodes CDR1 SNHLY and CDR2 FYNNEI. The CDR3 has 15 residues.

The chain uses TRBV3-1 (or the pseudogene TRBV3-2) and TRBJ2-3; D gene unclear. The CDR3 totals 15 residues. V lost 0 bases, J lost 6 bases, and 13 bases lay in between. The germline V gene has CDR1 LGHDT and CDR2 YNNKEL (reference sequence). The CDR3 loop is CASSQDPTFTDTQYF. For the CDR3, the DNA is TGTGCCAGCAGCCAAGATCCTACCTTCACGGATACGCAGTATTTT.

The V gene is TRBV11-2, the J gene TRBJ2-5, with D tentatively TRBD1 (6 bases). The germline V gene has CDR1 SGHAT and CDR2 FQNNGV. With 1 base removed from V and 7 bases from J, the gap between germline ends came to 16 bases. The CDR3 has 15 amino acids. CDR3 coding DNA: TGTGCCAGCAGCTTAGTGGGGGCCCAGGCAGGGACCCAGTACTTC. It yields the protein CASSLVGAQAGTQYF.

J is TRBJ1-2 and V is TRBV28; D unresolved. The V end lost 5 bases, the J end lost 4 bases, and 11 bases lay between the germline ends. Germline V CDR1 and CDR2: MDHEN, SYDVKM. The CDR3 has 13 amino acids. This chain's CDR3 is CASSGGWGYGYTF. CDR3 in DNA: TGTGCCAGCAGTGGCGGATGGGGCTATGGCTACACCTTC.

This sequence joins TRBV10-1 and TRBJ2-1; 13 nucleotides align to TRBD2. With 10 bases clipped from V and 10 bases from J, the junction kept 16 bases outside the gene matches. The CDR3 runs 16 residues. Per germline, CDR1 WNHNN and CDR2 SYGVQD (reference sequence). The CDR3 DNA sequence: TGCGCCACAAAGGGAGGGCCGGGACTAGCGGGATTCGAGCAGTTCTTC. This gives the protein CATKGGPGLAGFEQFF.

This CDR3 reads CASSINSGGPPRVNTEAFF. Here the CDR3 DNA reads TGTGCCAGTAGTATTAACTCCGGAGGACCCCCGAGGGTGAACACTGAAGCTTTCTTT. V and J are TRBV19 and TRBJ1-1; D ambiguous. CDR3 length: 19 residues. The V gene lost 3 bases and the J gene lost 0 bases, with 23 bases spanning the gap. Germline V gene data show CDR1 as LNHDA and CDR2 as SQIVND (reference sequence).

The chain joins TRBV7-8 to TRBJ1-4; D ambiguous. Trimming took off 5 bases at V and 7 bases at J, with 8 bases between the two ends. The V gene's germline CDR1 is SGHVS and CDR2 FQNEAQ. CDR3 size: 12 residues. The CDR3 sequence is CASSLPGEKLFF. The CDR3 DNA sequence: TGTGCCAGCAGCCTTCCGGGTGAAAAACTGTTTTTT. Combining the CDR3 with reference TRBV7-8 and TRBJ1-4 gives the whole variable domain GAGVSQSPRYKVAKRGQDVALRCDPISGHVSLFWYQQALGQGPEFLTYFQNEAQLDKSGLPSDRFFAERPEGSVSTLKIQRTQQEDSAVYLCASSLPGEKLFFGSGTQLSVL.

The chain recombines TRBV7-2 with TRBJ1-2, with a possible D match to TRBD1 (5 bases). The germline V and J ends were trimmed by 4 bases and 7 bases, with 10 bases remaining between them. Germline V gene data show CDR1 as SGHTA and CDR2 as FQGNSA. The CDR3 runs 12 residues. CDR3 coding DNA: TGTGCCAGCAGCTCTCAGGGACGTGGCTACACCTTC. Translation gives CASSSQGRGYTF.

The DNA for the CDR3 is TGTGCCAGCAGCCGCGACAGTCATGAAGCTTTCTTT. Its translation is CASSRDSHEAFF. V gene TRBV6-5 combines with J gene TRBJ1-1; D possibly corresponds to TRBD1 (5 bases). The CDR3 runs to 12 residues. V lost 6 bases and J lost 7, with 12 bases in between. CDR1 is MNHEY and CDR2 is SVGAGI in the germline V gene.

This chain connects TRBV9 to TRBJ1-2; D is perhaps TRBD1 (5 bases). Trimming took 0 bases from V and 5 from J, leaving 11 bases between them. The CDR3 length is 14 residues. Germline V gene sequence: CDR1 SGDLS, CDR2 YYNGEE. The CDR3 sequence is CASSVGPGGYGYTF. CDR3 bases: TGTGCCAGCAGCGTAGGACCGGGGGGGTATGGCTACACCTTC.

The chain carries TRBV5-1 and TRBJ2-1; TRBD1 aligns across 7 bases. The V gene's germline CDR1 is SGHRS and CDR2 YFSETQ. The CDR3 spans 16 residues. J lost 6 bases, V lost 4 bases, and 13 bases had no gene match. As DNA, the CDR3 is TGCGCCAGCAGCCTACAGGGGTCCGCCGGTAGCAATGAGCAGTTCTTC. Amino acids: CASSLQGSAGSNEQFF.

About this clone: The same CDR3 is also encoded by other DNA sequences in this sample. The V call is TRBV12-3 or TRBV12-4, the J call TRBJ1-2, with no clear D. The CDR3 covers 13 residues. Trimming shortened V by 5 bases and J by 1 base, and 8 bases separated the two germline ends. The CDR3 protein is CASSPTGNYGYTF. The CDR3 bases are TGTGCCAGCAGTCCCACGGGTAACTATGGCTACACCTTC.

The gene calls are TRBV6-2 or TRBV6-3 and TRBJ1-5; D ambiguous. The CDR3 is made up of 12 amino acids. V lost 1 base and J 6 bases, leaving 4 bases between the germline ends. CDR1 is MNHEY, CDR2 SVGEGT, per germline. CDR3 residues: CASSYYLQPQHF. The DNA of the CDR3 is TGTGCCAGCAGTTACTACCTTCAGCCCCAGCATTTT.

The chain has TRBV10-3 and TRBJ1-1; no reliable D call. Germline lookup yields CDR1 ENHRY and CDR2 SYGVKD. V was trimmed by 4 bases and J by 8 bases, leaving 8 bases between them. The CDR3 runs to 11 residues. The CDR3, as DNA: TGTGCCATCAGTGTGGGGTTAGAAGCTTTCTTT. This gives the protein CAISVGLEAFF.

The rearrangement joins TRBV25-1 to TRBJ1-6; 7 nucleotides align to TRBD1. There are 16 residues in the CDR3. V dropped 4 bases and J dropped 4; count of bases not matched to a gene: 7. The germline CDR1 and CDR2 sequences are MGHDK and SYGVNS. The CDR3 coding sequence is TGTGCCAGCAGTGGGGCGGGACAGATTTATAATTCACCCCTCCACTTT. Translating it yields CASSGAGQIYNSPLHF.

V and J are TRBV3-1 (or the pseudogene TRBV3-2) and TRBJ1-2; D is unresolved. The germline gives CDR1 LGHDT, CDR2 YNNKEL (reference sequence). Deletions cut 4 bases from V and 8 bases from J, with 11 bases between. The length of the CDR3 is 12 residues. In nucleotides, the CDR3 is TGTGCCAGCAGCCTGGCGAGGAGGGGCTACACCTTC. Translation: CASSLARRGYTF.

CDR3 region: CASSLNTGGVLFF. DNA of the CDR3: TGTGCCAGCTCGCTAAATACAGGGGGCGTACTGTTTTTT. The V gene is TRBV18, the J gene TRBJ1-4; 9 nucleotides match TRBD1. Unmatched junction bases numbered 9, after V lost 6 bases and J lost 13 bases. This CDR3 spans 13 amino acids. Germline CDR1 is KGHSH and CDR2 is LQKENI. The full variable domain, rest sourced from reference TRBV18 and TRBJ1-4, is NAGVMQNPRHLVRRRGQEARLRCSPMKGHSHVYWYRQLPEEGLKFMVYLQKENIIDESGMPKERFSAEFPKEGPSILRIQQVVRGDSAAYFCASSLNTGGVLFFGSGTQLSVL.

V and J are TRBV7-3 and TRBJ1-4, with 10 bases matching TRBD1. Germline V CDR1 and CDR2: SGHTA, FQGTGA. This CDR3 comprises 14 residues. V trimming: 5 bases; J trimming: 4 bases; junction bases outside the gene matches: 1. The DNA of the CDR3 is TGTGCCAGCAGCCGGGACAGGGGTAATGAAAAACTGTTTTTT. It yields the protein CASSRDRGNEKLFF.

This CDR3 is CASKGGSLYNEQFF. The CDR3 DNA follows: TGTGCCAGTAAAGGCGGCAGTCTCTACAATGAGCAGTTCTTC. The chain uses TRBV19 and TRBJ2-1; D is unclear. Trimming took 7 bases from V and 3 from J, leaving 13 bases between them. This CDR3 has 14 residues. Germline CDR1 is LNHDA and CDR2 is SQIVND (reference sequence).

The J gene is TRBJ1-5, the V gene TRBV15; TRBD1 agrees at 7 bases. The CDR3 length is 15 residues. Germline V CDR1 and CDR2: LNHNV, YYDKDF (reference sequence). V gave up 5 bases and J gave up 6 bases; unmatched junction bases: 10. The CDR3 nucleotides are TGTGCCACCAGCTCAGGGGGGGCCGGGTCTCAGCCCCAGCATTTT. This translates into CATSSGGAGSQPQHF.

This clone was seen just once. The chain links TRBV21-1 to TRBJ2-1; the table's D call, TRBD1, has no DNA check behind it. TRBV21-1 corresponds to a pseudogene. The CDR3 consists of 13 residues. This chain's CDR3 is CASSNKGLCEQFF. The CDR3 coding sequence is TGTGCCAGCAGCAATAAGGGGCTTTGTGAGCAGTTCTTC.

This chain joins TRBV5-5 and TRBJ1-5, with D maybe TRBD1 (5 bases). Trimming stripped 4 bases from V and 2 bases from J, with 10 bases between. CDR3 length: 14 amino acids. In germline, CDR1 is SGHKS, CDR2 YYEKEE (reference sequence). CDR3 amino acids: CASSAGWGNQPQHF. The CDR3 nucleotides read TGTGCCAGCAGCGCAGGGTGGGGCAATCAGCCCCAGCATTTT. Combining the CDR3 with reference TRBV5-5 and TRBJ1-5 gives the whole variable domain DAGVTQSPTHLIKTRGQQVTLRCSPISGHKSVSWYQQVLGQGPQFIFQYYEKEERGRGNFPDRFSARQFPNYSSELNVNALLLGDSALYLCASSAGWGNQPQHFGDGTRLSIL.

This clone was observed a handful of times. The rearrangement links TRBV25-1 to TRBJ1-1, with no clear D. Trimming shortened V by 3 bases and J by 1 base, and 9 bases separated the two germline ends. The CDR3 is 14 amino acids. Germline CDR1 is MGHDK and CDR2 is SYGVNS. As DNA, the CDR3 is TGTGCCAGCAGTGAGGGCCATGGGAACACTGAAGCTTTCTTT. Translating it yields CASSEGHGNTEAFF. Supplemented by reference TRBV25-1 and TRBJ1-1, the full variable domain reads EADIYQTPRYLVIGTGKKITLECSQTMGHDKMYWYQQDPGMELHLIHYSYGVNSTEKGDLSSESTVSRIRTEHFPLTLESARPSHTSQYLCASSEGHGNTEAFFGQGTRLTVV.

V gene TRBV29-1 combines with J gene TRBJ2-2; D is perhaps TRBD1 (5 bases). Germline CDR1 is SQVTM and CDR2 is ANQGSEA. This CDR3 region has 14 residues. Trimming removed 4 bases at V and 2 bases at J, with 11 bases between. CDR3 nucleotide sequence: TGCAGCGTTGCCCGCCAGGGAAACACCGGGGAGCTGTTTTTT. This sequence encodes CSVARQGNTGELFF.